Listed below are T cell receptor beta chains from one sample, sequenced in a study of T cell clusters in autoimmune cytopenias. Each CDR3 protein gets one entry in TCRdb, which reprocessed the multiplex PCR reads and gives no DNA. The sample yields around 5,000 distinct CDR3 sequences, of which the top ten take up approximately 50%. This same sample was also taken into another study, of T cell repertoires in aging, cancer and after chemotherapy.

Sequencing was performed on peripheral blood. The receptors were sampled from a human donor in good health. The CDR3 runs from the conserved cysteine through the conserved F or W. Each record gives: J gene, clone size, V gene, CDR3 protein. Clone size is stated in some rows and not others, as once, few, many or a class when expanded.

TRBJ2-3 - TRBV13 CASSFLQLTDTQYF
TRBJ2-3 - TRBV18 CASSQGSTDTQYF
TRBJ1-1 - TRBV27 CASTGTGNTEAFF
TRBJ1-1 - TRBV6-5 CASSYSNQGNTEAFF
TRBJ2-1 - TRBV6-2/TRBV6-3 CASTQGGLAGNEQFF
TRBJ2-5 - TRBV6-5 CASSPTSGKQETQYF
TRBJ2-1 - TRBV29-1 CSASGGEHNEQFF
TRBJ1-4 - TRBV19 CASNTGPYAEKLFF
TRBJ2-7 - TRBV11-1 CASSGLAESSYEQYF
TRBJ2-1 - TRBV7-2 CASSFGGTGFSNEQFF
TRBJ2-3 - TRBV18 CASSPPTQTDTQYF
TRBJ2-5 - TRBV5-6 CASSFFSGRARETQYF
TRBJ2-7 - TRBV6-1 CASSEVSVGSYEQYF
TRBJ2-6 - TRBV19 CASTRAGAGGANVLTF
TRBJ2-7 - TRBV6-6 CASSYPGGYEQYF
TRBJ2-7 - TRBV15 CATSSFPPESSYEQYF
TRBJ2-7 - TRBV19 CAWGRGGREYPYEQYF
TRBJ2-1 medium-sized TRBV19 CASGELYNEQFF
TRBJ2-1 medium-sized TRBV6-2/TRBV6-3 CASSQTSGTYNEQFF
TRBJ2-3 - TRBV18 CASSPPIFADTQYF
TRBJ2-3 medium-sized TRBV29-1 CSSDRGPDTQYF
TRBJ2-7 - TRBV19 CASSADRAGEQYF
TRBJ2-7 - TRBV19 CASSYNLAGSSYEQYF
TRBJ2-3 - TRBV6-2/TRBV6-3 CASSPERGVHTDTQYF
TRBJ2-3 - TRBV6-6 CASSYSRASGRPTDTQYF